The clone carrying this T cell receptor (beta chain) was detected only a few times. Antigen specificity is unknown. The treatment is: oral pan-JAK inhibitor, 5-10 mg twice daily. The record originates from a study of CD8+ T cells in alopecia areata. In the study overall: Each day, treated patients took oral tofacitinib twice, at 5 to 10 mg per dose.

General study points: Possibly because of HLA-related factors, TCR sharing was less clear across patients than in mice. Significant decreases in scalp clonality and expanded CD8+ clones followed tofacitinib treatment.

RNA, once extracted, was reverse transcribed into cDNA for use as the sequencing template. Assay used: immunoSEQ multiplex PCR; TCRdb lists only in-frame clones, some missing. The sample includes 100,000 to 150,000 clones, around 60% seen only once; the top ten take 4.5% to 6%. J gave up 6 bases and V 6 bases, and 4 bases lay outside the gene matches. Germline values: CDR1 MNHEY, CDR2 SMNVEV (reference sequence). This CDR3 spans 13 amino acids. This chain connects TRBV27 to TRBJ2-1, with 8 bases fitting TRBD1. This sequence was found in a human donor with alopecia areata. Sequences were derived from CD4+ T cells sorted from blood, sampled at week 4, from a patient treated with tofacitinib. Here the CDR3 reads CASRRQGFNEQFF. Here the CDR3 DNA reads TGTGCCAGCAGACGACAGGGGTTCAATGAGCAGTTCTTC.